The rows below give T cell receptor beta chains drawn from one sample of a study of shared clonotypes between healthy human individuals. Some clones are missing from TCRdb's copy, which holds only in-frame ones; the method was immunoSEQ multiplex PCR. The sample has 1.4 million or so clones, 98% seen once. Sequences were obtained from naive CD4+ T cells sorted from blood. These receptors originate from a man aged 30 to 45 in good health. Each CDR3 is given with its conserved first and last residue.

j_call v_call cdr3_aa
TRBJ2-1 TRBV6-1 CASSVRQGTYNEQFF
TRBJ2-3 TRBV6-1 CATYNPVEQYF
TRBJ2-2 TRBV18 CVSSPRTSGSDGELFF
TRBJ2-3 TRBV14 CASSQAGHSTDTQYF
TRBJ2-7 TRBV5-1 CASSLDGRYEQYF
TRBJ2-1 TRBV18 CASSPSGQGAYNEQFF
TRBJ2-2 TRBV5-1 CASSLLAGGDTGELFF
TRBJ2-1 TRBV5-6 CASSSANRTFGNEQFF
TRBJ2-2 TRBV9 CASGTSTGELFF
TRBJ1-1 TRBV7-9 CASSAPLRSLSTEAFF
TRBJ2-2 TRBV5-1 CASSPRLAGLTNTGELFF
TRBJ2-5 TRBV7-8 CASSPGSRVTQETQYF
TRBJ2-3 TRBV5-4 CATRRSWDTYTDTQYF
TRBJ2-7 TRBV5-1 CASSWAESSYEQYF
TRBJ2-6 TRBV2 CASSEANGANVLTF
TRBJ2-1 TRBV5-6 CASRANLGGSYNEQFF
TRBJ1-5 TRBV27 CASSLYLPQGASNQPQHF
TRBJ2-7 TRBV7-2 CASSLRALGEQYF
TRBJ2-3 TRBV7-9 CASSLVGTGMDTQYF
TRBJ2-1 TRBV9 CASSVDAGGSGSYNEQFF
TRBJ2-5 TRBV29-1 CSIIAGPETQYF
TRBJ1-1 TRBV9 CASSVRTENTEAFF
TRBJ2-1 TRBV25-1 CASSLNSGRAHGQFF
TRBJ1-1 TRBV2 CASRWNTEAFF
TRBJ2-7 TRBV29-1 CSVVPPGQTYEQYF
TRBJ1-1 TRBV9 CASSVEGTEAFF
TRBJ2-1 TRBV7-8 CASSLIRAGRSYNEQFF
TRBJ1-1 TRBV5-1 CASSLGGGNTEAFF
TRBJ1-5 TRBV28 CASSRDPVQPQHF
TRBJ2-2 TRBV5-4 CASSLPSGTGELFF
TRBJ2-5 TRBV7-3 CASSPVAGGVETQYF
TRBJ2-7 TRBV7-9 CASSPKWSSSSYEQYF
TRBJ2-5 TRBV5-4 CASSINGAPQTQYF
TRBJ2-1 TRBV19 CASGQGAANEQFF
TRBJ1-2 TRBV25-1 CASSEYTGGSGYTF
TRBJ2-2 TRBV5-1 CASSLDRPNTGELFF
TRBJ1-3 TRBV29-1 CSVIDRDGNTIYF
TRBJ2-2 TRBV6-1 CASSERQGNTGELFF
TRBJ1-5 TRBV28 CAAEGGNQPQHF